The 28 T cell receptor beta chains below were found in one sample sequenced in a study of PD-1 blockade in classical Hodgkin lymphoma. Produced via immunoSEQ multiplex PCR; TCRdb's table is partial and in-frame only. This table has about 25,000 clones, approximately 84% appearing once. The patients all showed relapse after autologous stem cell transplantation, while their brentuximab vedotin exposure varied. Sequencing used peripheral blood mononuclear cells (PBMCs), obtained at baseline. The receptors come from a human donor with classical Hodgkin lymphoma.

The chain uses TRBV18 and TRBJ1-2; D gene unclear. The V and J ends lost 3 bases and 2 bases respectively, with 7 bases between them. Germline lookup yields CDR1 KGHSH and CDR2 LQKENI. The CDR3 has 13 residues. The CDR3 loop reads CASSPDANYGYTF. Written as DNA, the CDR3 is TGTGCCAGCTCACCTGACGCGAACTATGGCTACACCTTC.

The chain is built from TRBV6-6 and TRBJ2-7; TRBD2 matches 9 bases. The CDR3 contains 15 residues. V shed 6 bases, J shed 3 bases, and the junction held 9 bases outside the gene matches. CDR1 and CDR2 from the germline V gene are MNHNY and SVGAGI (reference sequence). The CDR3: CASSPGLAFGYEQYF. The CDR3 coding sequence is TGTGCCAGCAGCCCTGGACTAGCGTTCGGCTACGAGCAGTACTTC.

J is TRBJ1-3 and V is TRBV19; possible D gene TRBD1, 6 bases. V dropped 5 bases and J dropped 5 bases, with 19 bases sitting between them. The CDR3 has 16 amino acids. In germline, CDR1 is LNHDA, CDR2 SQIVND (reference sequence). CDR3 region: CASSPRGVGCRNTIYF. For the CDR3, the DNA is TGTGCCAGTAGTCCGAGGGGGGTAGGGTGTAGAAACACCATATATTTT. Variable domain in full (rest from reference TRBV19 and TRBJ1-3): DGGITQSPKYLFRKEGQNVTLSCEQNLNHDAMYWYRQDPGQGLRLIYYSQIVNDFQKGDIAEGYSVSREKKESFPLTVTSAQKNPTAFYLCASSPRGVGCRNTIYFGEGSWLTVV.

CDR3 residues: CASSPEIGAGKPLHF. As DNA, the CDR3 is TGTGCCAGCAGCCCCGAGATCGGGGCGGGGAAACCCCTCCACTTT. This rearrangement joins TRBV7-8 to TRBJ1-6, with TRBD1 as a possible D gene (5 bases). Germline CDR1 and CDR2: SGHVS and FQNEAQ. The CDR3 is 15 residues long. The germline V and J ends were trimmed by 5 bases and 12 bases, with 20 bases remaining between them.

In this sample, this clone turned up once. CDR3 sequence: CASSGGTAPYEQYF. The CDR3 region has the DNA TGTGCCAGCAGCGGTGGGACAGCCCCCTACGAGCAGTACTTC. The chain employs TRBV9 and TRBJ2-7, with TRBD1 identical over 7 bases. V shed 3 bases and J 2 bases; nucleotides not matched to a gene: 5. This CDR3 is built from 14 residues. Germline CDR1 and CDR2: SGDLS and YYNGEE. The complete variable domain, with remaining parts taken from reference TRBV9 and TRBJ2-7, reads DSGVTQTPKHLITATGQRVTLRCSPRSGDLSVYWYQQSLDQGLQFLIQYYNGEERAKGNILERFSAQQFPDLHSELNLSSLELGDSALYFCASSGGTAPYEQYFGPGTRLTVT.

Concerning this clone itself: A read error may account for a junction end that differs from germline. The chain joins TRBV18 to TRBJ1-6; D ambiguous. CDR3 length: 14 residues. Germline lookup yields CDR1 KGHSH and CDR2 LQKENI. The CDR3 bases are TGTGCCAGCTCACCACCTGGATATAGTTCACCCCCCCACTTT. Translated: CASSPPGYSSPPHF.

The chain joins TRBV6-6 to TRBJ2-7; D gene uncertain. From germline, CDR1 is MNHNY and CDR2 SVGAGI (reference sequence). V dropped 0 bases and J dropped 2 bases, with 8 bases sitting between them. The CDR3 totals 14 residues. In DNA form, the CDR3 reads TGTGCCAGCAGTTACTCAATAGGGACCTACGAGCAGTACTTC. Its protein product is CASSYSIGTYEQYF.

This clone has only one observation. The chain joins TRBV5-1 to TRBJ1-4; D might be TRBD1 (6 bases). Germline assignment: CDR1 SGHRS and CDR2 YFSETQ. This CDR3 has 15 residues. Deletions cut 6 bases from V and 3 bases from J, with 15 bases between. The CDR3 reads CASKTGSVANEKLFF. CDR3 sequence (DNA): TGCGCCAGCAAAACAGGGAGTGTAGCTAATGAAAAACTGTTTTTT. Using reference TRBV5-1 and TRBJ1-4 for the parts outside the CDR3, the full variable domain is KAGVTQTPRYLIKTRGQQVTLSCSPISGHRSVSWYQQTPGQGLQFLFEYFSETQRNKGNFPGRFSGRQFSNSRSEMNVSTLELGDSALYLCASKTGSVANEKLFFGSGTQLSVL.

The chain employs TRBV10-3 and TRBJ1-4; D possibly corresponds to TRBD1 (5 bases). The CDR3 covers 12 residues. Trimming removed 8 bases from V and 5 bases from J, with 9 bases in between. CDR1 is ENHRY and CDR2 is SYGVKD in the germline V gene. This chain's CDR3 is CAIRDRNEKLFF. The CDR3, as DNA: TGTGCCATCCGAGACAGAAATGAAAAACTGTTTTTT.

The chain carries TRBV9 and TRBJ1-2; 12 bases map to TRBD1. V was pared by 4 bases and J by 6 bases, with 7 bases of the junction left unmatched. Germline CDR1 is SGDLS and CDR2 is YYNGEE. The CDR3 has 15 residues. CDR3 bases: TGTGCCAGCAGCACCCCCGGGACAGGGGGCAATGGCTACACCTTC. Protein product: CASSTPGTGGNGYTF.

This clone appeared a single time. V usage is TRBV7-9 and J usage is TRBJ2-2; 11 positions match TRBD1. Germline trimming cut 5 bases from V and 6 bases from J; bases unmatched to any gene: 8. The CDR3 sequence is 16 residues long. Germline CDR1 SEHNR, CDR2 FQNEAQ (reference sequence). CDR3 DNA: TGTGCCAGCAGCCCATCCGGACAGGGGGCGGCCGGGGAGCTGTTTTTT. Protein: CASSPSGQGAAGELFF.

This chain connects TRBV19 to TRBJ1-2, with 9 bases identical to TRBD1. CDR1 is LNHDA, CDR2 SQIVND, per germline (reference sequence). The V gene end was trimmed by 3 bases and the J gene end by 4 bases; junction bases not matched to a gene: 6. This CDR3 is built from 15 residues. CDR3 region: CASSIWTGDTYGYTF. The CDR3 coding sequence is TGTGCCAGTAGTATCTGGACAGGGGATACCTATGGCTACACCTTC. Using reference TRBV19 and TRBJ1-2 for the parts outside the CDR3, the full variable domain is DGGITQSPKYLFRKEGQNVTLSCEQNLNHDAMYWYRQDPGQGLRLIYYSQIVNDFQKGDIAEGYSVSREKKESFPLTVTSAQKNPTAFYLCASSIWTGDTYGYTFGSGTRLTVV.

The gene calls are TRBV6-6 and TRBJ2-2, with no clear D. V was pared by 0 bases and J by 9 bases, with 17 bases between. The germline V gene encodes CDR1 MNHNY and CDR2 SVGAGI (reference sequence). This CDR3 has 16 amino acids. The CDR3 DNA follows: TGTGCCAGCAGTTACTCCAGCCCCACTATATCCAGGGAGCTGTTTTTT. Its translation is CASSYSSPTISRELFF.

Only one count was recorded for this clone. V and J are TRBV5-1 and TRBJ1-1; D is possibly TRBD1 (6 bases). Per the germline V gene, CDR1 is SGHRS and CDR2 is YFSETQ. The CDR3 is 15 residues long. The V and J ends lost 4 bases and 3 bases respectively, with 16 bases between them. The CDR3 protein is CASSAGTSSYTEAFF. In nucleotides, the CDR3 is TGCGCCAGCAGCGCAGGGACAAGTTCCTACACTGAAGCTTTCTTT.

The CDR3 DNA reads as TGCGCCACAAGTGAAATCGCCACCGGGGAGCTGTTTTTT. Translation gives CATSEIATGELFF. V is TRBV5-1 and J is TRBJ2-2; D gene unclear. Germline V gene lookup returns CDR1 SGHRS and CDR2 YFSETQ. V was clipped by 9 bases and J by 4 bases, with 13 bases between them. This CDR3 spans 13 amino acids.

This clone was found once. J is TRBJ2-5 and V is TRBV15; D is tentatively TRBD1 or TRBD2 (5 bases each). This CDR3 comprises 12 residues. Germline-derived CDR1 and CDR2 are LNHNV and YYDKDF (reference sequence). V lost 5 bases and J lost 6, with 10 bases in between. CDR3 in DNA: TGTGCCACCAGCCAGGGAGAAAAGACCCAGTACTTC. Protein: CATSQGEKTQYF.

The chain has TRBV19 and TRBJ1-6; the match to TRBD1 covers 8 bases. The CDR3 contains 16 residues. The junction had 8 bases not matched to a gene; V was cut back by 6 bases and J by 4 bases. The germline CDR1 and CDR2 sequences are LNHDA and SQIVND (reference sequence). This chain's CDR3 is CASSLATGVYNSPLHF. The CDR3 DNA sequence: TGTGCCAGTAGCCTTGCGACAGGGGTGTATAATTCACCCCTCCACTTT.

The chain combines TRBV11-3 with TRBJ2-1; 15 bases are a match to TRBD2. The CDR3 consists of 15 residues. Germline V gene data show CDR1 as SGHNT and CDR2 as YENEEA. V trimming: 6 bases; J trimming: 11 bases; junction bases outside the gene matches: 8. The CDR3 here is CASSAGTSGGSQQFF. Written as DNA, the CDR3 is TGTGCCAGCAGTGCCGGGACTAGCGGGGGGTCCCAGCAGTTCTTC.

J is TRBJ2-2 and V is TRBV6-5, with D possibly being TRBD1 (6 bases). V was cut by 6 bases and J by 4 bases, with 15 bases left in between. From germline, CDR1 is MNHEY and CDR2 SVGAGI. The CDR3 extends over 15 amino acids. The CDR3 DNA is TGTGCCAGCAGCGCGTCAGGGGCGGCCACCGGGGAGCTGTTTTTT. Its translation: CASSASGAATGELFF.

The chain uses TRBV5-1 and TRBJ2-5; TRBD2 is a possible D gene (5 bases). Germline V CDR1 and CDR2: SGHRS, YFSETQ. The CDR3 is 16 residues long. V was shortened by 3 bases and J by 1 base, with 16 bases between the two germline ends. Here the CDR3 reads CASSSGVGGRQETQYF. For the CDR3, the DNA is TGCGCCAGCAGCTCTGGAGTAGGAGGACGCCAAGAGACCCAGTACTTC.

V and J are TRBV7-9 and TRBJ1-2, with a possible D match to TRBD1 (6 bases). V was clipped by 1 base and J by 7 bases, with 16 bases between them. The CDR3 sequence is 15 residues long. In germline, CDR1 is SEHNR, CDR2 FQNEAQ (reference sequence). The CDR3 loop is CASSLVGADRAGYTF. The DNA of the CDR3 is TGTGCCAGCAGCTTAGTGGGGGCTGATCGGGCTGGCTACACCTTC.

Concerning this clone itself: This CDR3 is also generated by other DNA sequences in the sample. The chain uses TRBV19 and TRBJ1-2, with D unresolved. V was clipped by 3 bases and J by 5 bases, with 16 bases between them. Germline V gene sequence: CDR1 LNHDA, CDR2 SQIVND (reference sequence). This CDR3 is 15 amino acids long. The CDR3 is CASSILEGPIYGYTF. CDR3 coding DNA: TGTGCCAGTAGTATTCTGGAAGGGCCAATTTATGGCTACACCTTC.

This chain connects TRBV29-1 to TRBJ1-2; 11 nucleotides line up with TRBD1. Germline CDR1 SQVTM, CDR2 ANQGSEA. CDR3 length: 11 residues. V gave up 7 bases and J gave up 7 bases; unmatched junction bases: 2. The CDR3 nucleotides are TGCAGCGCCGGGACAGGGGGTGGCTACACCTTC. Protein sequence: CSAGTGGGYTF.

This clone occurred once. This sequence joins TRBV29-1 and TRBJ1-2, with unresolved D. Germline CDR1 SQVTM, CDR2 ANQGSEA. V was cut by 3 bases and J by 8 bases, with 10 bases left in between. This CDR3 has 11 amino acids. The CDR3 sequence is CSVDGREGYTF. The CDR3 nucleotides are TGCAGCGTTGACGGTAGGGAGGGCTACACCTTC.

The chain couples TRBV9 to TRBJ2-1, with 11 bases fitting TRBD2. V was pared by 2 bases and J by 4 bases, with 2 bases of the junction left unmatched. CDR1 is SGDLS, CDR2 YYNGEE, per germline. The CDR3 has 15 amino acids. The chain's CDR3 is CASSVSSGGYNEQFF. In nucleotides, the CDR3 is TGTGCCAGCAGCGTTTCTAGCGGGGGGTACAATGAGCAGTTCTTC. The full variable domain, its missing parts supplied by reference TRBV9 and TRBJ2-1, is DSGVTQTPKHLITATGQRVTLRCSPRSGDLSVYWYQQSLDQGLQFLIQYYNGEERAKGNILERFSAQQFPDLHSELNLSSLELGDSALYFCASSVSSGGYNEQFFGPGTRLTVL.

This chain uses TRBV6-1 with TRBJ1-6; 8 positions match TRBD1. The V segment lost 2 bases and the J segment 11 bases; nucleotides outside the gene matches: 17. Germline lookup yields CDR1 MNHNS and CDR2 SASEGT. The CDR3 length is 18 residues. CDR3 in amino acids: CASSERAGTGTLRAPLHF. CDR3 nucleotides: TGTGCCAGCAGTGAACGAGCCGGGACAGGTACCCTTAGGGCACCCCTCCACTTT.

The chain couples TRBV30 to TRBJ1-6; the match to TRBD1 covers 9 bases. This CDR3 comprises 14 residues. V gave up 8 bases and J gave up 7 bases; unmatched junction bases: 9. Germline CDR1 GTSNPN, CDR2 SVGIG (reference sequence). Here the CDR3 reads CARGQGVGNSPLHF. The DNA of the CDR3 is TGTGCCCGGGGACAGGGTGTCGGGAATTCACCCCTCCACTTT.

The V call is TRBV25-1, the J call TRBJ1-2; tentatively, D is TRBD1 (5 bases). Germline loops: CDR1 MGHDK, CDR2 SYGVNS. The CDR3 is made up of 14 amino acids. V shed 3 bases and J shed 7 bases, with 15 bases lying between them. The CDR3 spells CASSDRVGGFGYTF. The CDR3 DNA follows: TGTGCCAGCAGTGACAGGGTGGGGGGTTTTGGCTACACCTTC.